These 2 T cell receptor beta chains were all obtained from the same sample, sequenced in a study of human T cells and chemical hapten exposure. TCRdb used MiXCR to reprocess the RACE reads, holding one entry per CDR3 protein. The sample lists roughly 110,000 distinct CDR3 sequences, 12% occurring once. Described time point: pre-sensitization, week 0. The treatment denotes: therapeutic diphenylcyclopropenone sensitization with weekly scalp DPC. Sequenced material: whole blood, taken in connection with sensitization to the hapten diphenylcyclopropenone (DPC). These receptor sequences come from a woman in her fifties or sixties with alopecia areata. Some clones in this sample may be carry-over from other donors' samples.

This clonotype was counted a few times. The chain carries TRBV7-2 and TRBJ2-7, with D perhaps TRBD1 or TRBD2 (5 bases each). Germline V gives CDR1 SGHTA, CDR2 FQGNSA. Trimming left V 5 bases short and J 8 bases short, with 22 bases between. The length of the CDR3 is 15 residues. In DNA form, the CDR3 reads TGTGCCAGCAGCCGTGACCCGGGACCCACGATTAAGCAGTACTTC. Translation gives CASSRDPGPTIKQYF. Full variable domain (rest looked up from reference TRBV7-2 and TRBJ2-7): GAGVSQSPSNKVTEKGKDVELRCDPISGHTALYWYRQSLGQGLEFLIYFQGNSAPDKSGLPSDRFSAERTGGSVSTLTIQRTQQEDSAVYLCASSRDPGPTIKQYFGPGTRLTVT.

This clonotype was detected many times. The chain links TRBV10-3 to TRBJ1-2; D perhaps matches TRBD1 (5 bases). Trimming pared 4 bases from V and 5 bases from J, leaving 8 bases between. The CDR3 loop spans 12 amino acids. CDR1 and CDR2 from the germline V gene are ENHRY and SYGVKD. The CDR3 reads CAISVRGYGYTF. CDR3 in DNA: TGTGCCATCAGTGTTAGGGGATATGGCTACACCTTC.